This T cell receptor (beta chain) was sequenced in a study of neoadjuvant nivolumab and ipilimumab in lung cancer. Study-level findings and limits: Pretherapy blood TCR richness correlated positively with resected tumor richness. TCR receptors were sequenced in few samples. Compared with tumor-adjacent uninvolved lung, resected tumors showed greater richness and clonality. TCR clonality did not significantly correlate with pathologic tumor regression.

V was shortened by 1 base and J by 5 bases, with 14 bases between the two germline ends. Germline-derived CDR1 and CDR2 are SGHNT and YENEEA. CDR3 size: 15 residues. A few counts support this clone. The antigen remains undetermined. Produced via immunoSEQ multiplex PCR; TCRdb's table is partial and in-frame only. This sample has about 10,000 clones, with approximately 71% found just once. V gene TRBV11-3 combines with J gene TRBJ2-5, with D unclear. This clonotype was sampled from an adult with non-small cell lung cancer. Some clones in this sample may be carry-over from other donors' samples. The sequencing here drew on tumor tissue, taken after neoadjuvant nivolumab, alone or with ipilimumab, at or shortly before surgery. In DNA form, the CDR3 reads TGTGCCAGCAGCTTAGGCCTCGCACTTCGGGAGACCCAGTACTTC. It specifies CASSLGLALRETQYF.